This T cell receptor (beta chain) is from a study of blood T cell repertoires in COVID-19. Whole-study context: COVID-19 samples collected from the United States, Italy and Spain covered acute and convalescent phases. PBMCs, B-cell-depleted T cells, or T cells were the source of the cDNA or gDNA that made up the material.

Original data processing: For nucleated cells, counts were estimated from reference gene primer amplification. Assay: immunoSEQ multiplex PCR; the TCRdb copy retains only in-frame clones and omits some. V, J and clone size reflect that table, while D and trimming were determined from the DNA. Seen here are roughly 61,000 clones, 90% observed once, and the top ten hold 16%. Germline V gene sequence: CDR1 MNHEY, CDR2 SVGAGI. CDR3 size: 14 residues. J was trimmed by 1 base and V by 8 bases; bases with no gene match: 5. V is TRBV6-5 and J is TRBJ2-3, with 8 positions matching TRBD2. The source is a man at least 80 years old with acute or convalescent COVID-19. The sequencing sample was made of peripheral blood. CDR3 DNA: TGTGCCAGCGGAAGTAGCGGGGGCACAGATACGCAGTATTTT. The encoded protein is CASGSSGGTDTQYF.